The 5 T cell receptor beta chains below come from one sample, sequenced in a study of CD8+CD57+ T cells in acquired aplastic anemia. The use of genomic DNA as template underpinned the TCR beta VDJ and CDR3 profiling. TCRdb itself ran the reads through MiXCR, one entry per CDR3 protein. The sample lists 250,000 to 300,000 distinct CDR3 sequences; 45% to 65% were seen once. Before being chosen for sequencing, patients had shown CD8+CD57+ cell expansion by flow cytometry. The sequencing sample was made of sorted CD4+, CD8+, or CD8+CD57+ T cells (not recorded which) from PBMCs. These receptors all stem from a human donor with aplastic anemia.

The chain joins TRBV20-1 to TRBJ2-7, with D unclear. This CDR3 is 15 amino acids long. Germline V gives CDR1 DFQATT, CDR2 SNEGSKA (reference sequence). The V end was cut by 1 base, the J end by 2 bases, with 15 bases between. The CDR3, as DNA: TGCAGTGCTAGAGCCCCGGGCACGTCAACCTACGAGCAGTACTTC. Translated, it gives CSARAPGTSTYEQYF.

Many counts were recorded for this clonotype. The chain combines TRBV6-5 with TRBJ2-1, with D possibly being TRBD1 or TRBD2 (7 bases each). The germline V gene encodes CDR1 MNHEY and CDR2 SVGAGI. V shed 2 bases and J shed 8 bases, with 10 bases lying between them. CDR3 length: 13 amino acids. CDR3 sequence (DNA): TGTGCCAGCAGTTACCAGGGGGGGGATGAGCAGTTCTTC. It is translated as CASSYQGGDEQFF.

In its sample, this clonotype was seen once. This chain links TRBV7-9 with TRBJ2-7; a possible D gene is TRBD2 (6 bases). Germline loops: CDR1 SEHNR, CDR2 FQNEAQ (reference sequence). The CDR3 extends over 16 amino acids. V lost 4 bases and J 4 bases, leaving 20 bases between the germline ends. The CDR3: CASSSDIGGGIYEQYF. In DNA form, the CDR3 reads TGTGCCAGCAGCTCCGACATCGGGGGTGGGATATACGAGCAGTACTTC.

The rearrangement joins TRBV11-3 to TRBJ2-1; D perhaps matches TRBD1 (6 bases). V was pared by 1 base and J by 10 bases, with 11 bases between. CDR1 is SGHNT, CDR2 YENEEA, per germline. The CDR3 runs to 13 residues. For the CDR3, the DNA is TGTGCCAGCAGCTTAGTGAAACAGGGCGAGCAGTTCTTC. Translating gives CASSLVKQGEQFF.

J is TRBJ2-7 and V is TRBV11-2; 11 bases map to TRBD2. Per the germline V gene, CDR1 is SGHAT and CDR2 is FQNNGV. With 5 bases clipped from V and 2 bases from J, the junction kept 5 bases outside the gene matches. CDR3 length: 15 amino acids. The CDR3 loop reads CASSPGLAETYEQYF. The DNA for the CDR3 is TGTGCCAGCAGCCCGGGACTAGCGGAAACCTACGAGCAGTACTTC.